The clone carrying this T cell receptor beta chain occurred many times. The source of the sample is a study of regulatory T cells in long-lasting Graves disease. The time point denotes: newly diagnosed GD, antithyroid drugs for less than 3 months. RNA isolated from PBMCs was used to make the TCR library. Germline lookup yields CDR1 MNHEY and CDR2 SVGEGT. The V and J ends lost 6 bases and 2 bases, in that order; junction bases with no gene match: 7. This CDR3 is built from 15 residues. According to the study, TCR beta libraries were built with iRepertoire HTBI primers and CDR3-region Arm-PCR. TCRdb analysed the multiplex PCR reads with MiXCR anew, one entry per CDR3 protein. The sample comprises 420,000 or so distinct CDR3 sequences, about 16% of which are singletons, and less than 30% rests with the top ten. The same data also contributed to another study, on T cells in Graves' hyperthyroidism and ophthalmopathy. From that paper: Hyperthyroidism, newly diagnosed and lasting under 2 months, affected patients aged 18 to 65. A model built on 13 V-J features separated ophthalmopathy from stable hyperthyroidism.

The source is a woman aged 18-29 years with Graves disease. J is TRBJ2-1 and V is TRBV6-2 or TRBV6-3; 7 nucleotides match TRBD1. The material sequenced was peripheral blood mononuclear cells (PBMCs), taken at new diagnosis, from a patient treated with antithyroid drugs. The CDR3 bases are TGTGCCAGCAGACCAACCGGGACAGCCTACAATGAGCAGTTCTTC. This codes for CASRPTGTAYNEQFF.